The 19 T cell receptor beta chains below were found in one sample sequenced in a study of CD8+ T cells in alopecia areata. RNA extraction was followed by reverse transcription into cDNA, which acted as the sequencing template. Sequenced by immunoSEQ multiplex PCR; TCRdb stores in-frame clones only, minus some. Counted here are over 120,000 clones, about 60% occurring once; the ten biggest clones make up 5% to 7%. The sequencing here drew on CD4+ T cells sorted from blood, taken at week 0. The source of these receptors is a human donor with alopecia areata.

This clone appeared a few times. The CDR3 spells CASSLAHSGNTIYF. DNA for the CDR3: TGTGCCAGCAGCTTAGCACACTCTGGAAACACCATATATTTT. V is TRBV7-2 and J is TRBJ1-3; D gene unclear. The CDR3 runs 14 residues. CDR1 is SGHTA and CDR2 is FQGNSA in the germline V gene. Between the trimmed V and J ends, which lost 0 bases and 0 bases, there was a span of 3 bases.

The V gene is TRBV18, the J gene TRBJ2-5, with D maybe TRBD1 (6 bases). In germline, CDR1 is KGHSH, CDR2 LQKENI. The CDR3 covers 14 residues. With 2 bases removed from V and 1 base from J, the gap between germline ends came to 8 bases. The CDR3 loop is CASSPSQGQETQYF. DNA for the CDR3: TGTGCCAGCTCACCATCACAGGGCCAAGAGACCCAGTACTTC.

As regards this clone: The sample has other DNA sequences that encode this CDR3 too. The CDR3 loop reads CASSPGQQETQYF. As DNA, the CDR3 is TGTGCCAGCAGCCCGGGACAGCAAGAGACCCAGTACTTC. The gene calls are TRBV7-2 and TRBJ2-5; 7 nucleotides match TRBD1. Trimming cost V 5 bases and J 2 bases; bases outside gene matches: 2. From germline, CDR1 is SGHTA and CDR2 FQGNSA. This CDR3 has 13 residues.

V usage is TRBV30 and J usage is TRBJ1-1, with D uncertain. From germline, CDR1 is GTSNPN and CDR2 SVGIG (reference sequence). CDR3 length equals 15 residues. V lost 0 bases and J lost 0, with 11 bases in between. CDR3 in amino acids: CAWSVLGMMNTEAFF. The CDR3 bases are TGTGCCTGGAGTGTACTAGGCATGATGAACACTGAAGCTTTCTTT. The whole variable domain, remainder taken from reference TRBV30 and TRBJ1-1, is SQTIHQWPATLVQPVGSPLSLECTVEGTSNPNLYWYRQAAGRGLQLLFYSVGIGQISSEVPQNLSASRPQDRQFILSSKKLLLSDSGFYLCAWSVLGMMNTEAFFGQGTRLTVV.

This clone occurred a few times. The rearrangement joins TRBV4-1 to TRBJ1-2; D unclear. With 1 base removed from V and 1 base from J, the gap between germline ends came to 16 bases. CDR3 length: 17 residues. The germline V gene encodes CDR1 MGHRA and CDR2 YSYEKL. CDR3 nucleotides: TGCGCCAGCAGCCAAGGATTGAAGGGCAGTCTTAACTATGGCTACACCTTC. Translated: CASSQGLKGSLNYGYTF.

The V call is TRBV4-2, the J call TRBJ2-2, with D uncertain. The CDR3 runs 15 residues. The V gene's germline CDR1 is LGHNA and CDR2 YNFKEQ. Between the trimmed V and J ends, which lost 0 bases and 3 bases, there was a span of 8 bases. The CDR3 DNA is TGTGCCAGCAGCCAAGATTGGTCAGACACCGGGGAGCTGTTTTTT. Its protein is CASSQDWSDTGELFF.

The gene calls are TRBV5-1 and TRBJ2-6; D uncertain. The germline gives CDR1 SGHRS, CDR2 YFSETQ. The V end lost 2 bases, the J end lost 4 bases, and 10 bases lay between the germline ends. The CDR3 length is 15 residues. The CDR3 bases are TGCGCCAGCAGCTTAGATGGGGTCGGGGCCAACGTCCTGACTTTC. It codes for CASSLDGVGANVLTF.

V is TRBV7-2 and J is TRBJ2-7; D call uncertain. This CDR3 has 15 residues. Germline CDR1 SGHTA, CDR2 FQGNSA. Trimming cost V 2 bases and J 0 bases, with 11 bases left between them. Here the CDR3 reads CASSLPETGSYEQYF. The DNA for the CDR3 is TGTGCCAGCAGCTTACCCGAAACGGGCTCCTACGAGCAGTACTTC.

The count of this clone is one. This chain uses TRBV6-5 with TRBJ2-2; no definite D call. The ends were cut back, 6 bases at V and 2 bases at J, with 10 bases in the middle. Germline V lookup: CDR1 MNHEY, CDR2 SVGAGI. This CDR3 is built from 14 residues. CDR3 residues: CASRDVVNTGELFF. CDR3 coding DNA: TGTGCCAGCAGAGATGTTGTTAACACCGGGGAGCTGTTTTTT.

The V and J genes are TRBV7-9 and TRBJ2-7; D gene uncertain. Trimming removed 4 bases from V and 0 bases from J, with 4 bases in between. This CDR3 comprises 12 residues. Looked up from germline, CDR1 is SEHNR and CDR2 is FQNEAQ (reference sequence). The chain's CDR3 is CASSSSSYEQYF. The CDR3 bases are TGTGCCAGCAGCTCCAGCTCCTACGAGCAGTACTTC.

The V call is TRBV30, the J call TRBJ2-6, with D uncertain. The CDR3 sequence is 15 residues long. The V end lost 3 bases, the J end lost 0 bases, and 9 bases lay between the germline ends. Germline assignment: CDR1 GTSNPN and CDR2 SVGIG (reference sequence). The CDR3 here is CAWSVRNSGANVLTF. DNA of the CDR3: TGTGCCTGGAGCGTTCGGAACTCTGGGGCCAACGTCCTGACTTTC.

V gene TRBV7-2 combines with J gene TRBJ2-7; D might be TRBD1 or TRBD2, each matching 5 bases. Per the germline V gene, CDR1 is SGHTA and CDR2 is FQGNSA. The CDR3 is made up of 14 amino acids. Between the trimmed V and J ends, which lost 5 bases and 3 bases, there was a span of 14 bases. CDR3 nucleotide sequence: TGTGCCAGCAGCCCCAACCGGGACGGCTACGAGCAGTACTTC. Amino acid sequence: CASSPNRDGYEQYF.

This clone was counted a single time. The genes are TRBV9 and TRBJ1-1, with no clear D. Germline V gene lookup returns CDR1 SGDLS and CDR2 YYNGEE. V lost 0 bases to trimming and J lost 1 base, with 4 bases between them. This CDR3 contains 13 residues. The CDR3 spells CASSVGANTEAFF. The CDR3 DNA is TGTGCCAGCAGCGTAGGGGCGAACACTGAAGCTTTCTTT.

This clone was observed once. The chain is built from TRBV7-2 and TRBJ1-4; D gene unclear. CDR3 length equals 16 residues. V was shortened by 5 bases and J by 8 bases, with 21 bases between the two germline ends. Germline V gene sequence: CDR1 SGHTA, CDR2 FQGNSA. CDR3 sequence: CASSPDHGRIGEKLFF. The CDR3 DNA is TGTGCCAGCAGCCCCGATCATGGTAGGATCGGGGAAAAACTGTTTTTT. The whole variable domain, filled in from reference TRBV7-2 and TRBJ1-4, reads GAGVSQSPSNKVTEKGKDVELRCDPISGHTALYWYRQSLGQGLEFLIYFQGNSAPDKSGLPSDRFSAERTGGSVSTLTIQRTQQEDSAVYLCASSPDHGRIGEKLFFGSGTQLSVL.

There are a few counts of this clone. The rearrangement uses TRBV7-2 and TRBJ2-5, with D uncertain. The CDR3 extends over 13 amino acids. Looked up from germline, CDR1 is SGHTA and CDR2 is FQGNSA. Trimming took off 3 bases at V and 7 bases at J, with 12 bases between the two ends. The CDR3 DNA sequence: TGTGCCAGCAGCTTTAGCCTGGACGCGACCCAGTACTTC. Amino acid sequence: CASSFSLDATQYF.

The chain uses TRBV29-1 and TRBJ1-1; D possibly corresponds to TRBD1 (6 bases). The CDR3 contains 15 residues. Deletions cut 4 bases from V and 2 bases from J, with 17 bases between. CDR1 and CDR2 from the germline V gene are SQVTM and ANQGSEA. Here the CDR3 reads CSVGQRLDRNTEAFF. DNA for the CDR3: TGCAGCGTTGGACAAAGATTGGACAGAAACACTGAAGCTTTCTTT. The full variable domain, its missing parts supplied by reference TRBV29-1 and TRBJ1-1, is SAVISQKPSRDICQRGTSLTIQCQVDSQVTMMFWYRQQPGQSLTLIATANQGSEATYESGFVIDKFPISRPNLTFSTLTVSNMSPEDSSIYLCSVGQRLDRNTEAFFGQGTRLTVV.

The chain has TRBV29-1 and TRBJ1-1; a possible D gene is TRBD1 (6 bases). V lost 6 bases and J 2 bases, leaving 13 bases between the germline ends. The CDR3 totals 13 residues. Germline lookup yields CDR1 SQVTM and CDR2 ANQGSEA. The chain's CDR3 is CSVRGAGNTEAFF. CDR3 coding DNA: TGCAGCGTACGGGGGGCAGGAAACACTGAAGCTTTCTTT.

This clone was seen more than once but under ten times. The chain employs TRBV30 and TRBJ1-4, with D possibly TRBD1 on 5 matching bases. CDR3 length equals 15 residues. Trimming removed 7 bases from V and 7 bases from J, with 22 bases in between. Germline loops: CDR1 GTSNPN, CDR2 SVGIG (reference sequence). The CDR3 loop is CASSPTGGRSEKLFF. The CDR3 DNA sequence: TGTGCCTCTTCCCCGACGGGGGGGAGGAGTGAAAAACTGTTTTTT.

V gene TRBV5-1 combines with J gene TRBJ2-2, with a tentative D call TRBD2 (5 bases). The length of the CDR3 is 14 residues. V lost 4 bases and J lost 4, with 11 bases in between. Germline-derived CDR1 and CDR2 are SGHRS and YFSETQ. The chain's CDR3 is CASSPMGVTGELFF. CDR3 nucleotide sequence: TGCGCCAGCAGCCCCATGGGAGTCACCGGGGAGCTGTTTTTT.